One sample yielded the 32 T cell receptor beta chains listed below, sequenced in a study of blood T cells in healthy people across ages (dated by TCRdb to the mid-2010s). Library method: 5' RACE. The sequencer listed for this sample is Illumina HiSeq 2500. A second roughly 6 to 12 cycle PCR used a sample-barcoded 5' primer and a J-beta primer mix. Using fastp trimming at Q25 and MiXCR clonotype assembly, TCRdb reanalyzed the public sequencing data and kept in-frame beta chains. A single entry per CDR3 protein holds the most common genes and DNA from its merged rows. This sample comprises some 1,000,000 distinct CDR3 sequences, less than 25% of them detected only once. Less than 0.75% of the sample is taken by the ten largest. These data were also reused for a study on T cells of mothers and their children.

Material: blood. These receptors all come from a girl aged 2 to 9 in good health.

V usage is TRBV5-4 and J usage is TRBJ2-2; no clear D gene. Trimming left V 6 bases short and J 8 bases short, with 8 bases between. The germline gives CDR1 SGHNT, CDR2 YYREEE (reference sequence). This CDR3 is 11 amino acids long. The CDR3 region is CASTALGELFF. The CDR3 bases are TGTGCCAGCACCGCCTTAGGGGAGCTGTTTTTT.

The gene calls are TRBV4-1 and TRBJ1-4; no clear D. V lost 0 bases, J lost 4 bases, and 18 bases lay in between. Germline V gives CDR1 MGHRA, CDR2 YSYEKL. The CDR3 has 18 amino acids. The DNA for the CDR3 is TGCGCCAGCAGCCAAGATTTCGTCGGCCCGTACCTTAATGAAAAACTGTTTTTT. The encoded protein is CASSQDFVGPYLNEKLFF.

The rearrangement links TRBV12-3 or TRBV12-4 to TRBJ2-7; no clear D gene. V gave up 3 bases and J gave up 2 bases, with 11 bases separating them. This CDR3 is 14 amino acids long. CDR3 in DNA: TGTGCCAGCAGTTTTTCGTCTACCCCCTACGAGCAGTACTTC. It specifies CASSFSSTPYEQYF.

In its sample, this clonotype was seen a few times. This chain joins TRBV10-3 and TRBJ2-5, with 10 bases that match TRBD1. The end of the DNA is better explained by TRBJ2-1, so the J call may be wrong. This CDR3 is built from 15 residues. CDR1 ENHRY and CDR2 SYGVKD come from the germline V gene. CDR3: CAISVQDRGFNEQFF. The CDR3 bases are TGTGCCATCAGTGTACAGGACAGGGGGTTCAATGAGCAGTTCTTC.

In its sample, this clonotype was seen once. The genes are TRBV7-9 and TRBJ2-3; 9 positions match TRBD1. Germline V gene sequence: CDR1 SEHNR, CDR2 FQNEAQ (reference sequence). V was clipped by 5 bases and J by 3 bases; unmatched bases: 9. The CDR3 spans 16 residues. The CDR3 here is CASSMMDRGVTDTQYF. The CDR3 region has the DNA TGTGCCAGCAGCATGATGGACAGGGGTGTGACAGATACGCAGTATTTT.

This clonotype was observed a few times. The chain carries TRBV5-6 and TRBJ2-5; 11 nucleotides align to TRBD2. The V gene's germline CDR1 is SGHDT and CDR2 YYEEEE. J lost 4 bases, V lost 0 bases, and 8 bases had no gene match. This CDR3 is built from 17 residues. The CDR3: CASSLGASGRNGETQYF. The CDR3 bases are TGTGCCAGCAGCTTGGGGGCTAGCGGGAGGAATGGAGAGACCCAGTACTTC.

The CDR3 loop reads CSAKTSSGSYEQYF. As DNA, the CDR3 is TGCAGTGCTAAGACTTCTAGCGGGTCCTACGAGCAGTACTTC. This chain uses TRBV20-1 with TRBJ2-1; TRBD2 agrees at 8 bases. The assigned J gene may be wrong: the sequence end matches TRBJ2-7 better. Germline V gene data show CDR1 as DFQATT and CDR2 as SNEGSKA (reference sequence). This CDR3 has 14 residues.

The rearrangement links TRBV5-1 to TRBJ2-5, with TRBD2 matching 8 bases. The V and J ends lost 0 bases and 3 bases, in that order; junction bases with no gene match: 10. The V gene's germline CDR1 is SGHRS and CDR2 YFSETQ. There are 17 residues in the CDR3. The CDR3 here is CASSLAQSSGLEETQYF. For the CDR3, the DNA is TGCGCCAGCAGCTTGGCCCAGTCTAGCGGGTTGGAAGAGACCCAGTACTTC.

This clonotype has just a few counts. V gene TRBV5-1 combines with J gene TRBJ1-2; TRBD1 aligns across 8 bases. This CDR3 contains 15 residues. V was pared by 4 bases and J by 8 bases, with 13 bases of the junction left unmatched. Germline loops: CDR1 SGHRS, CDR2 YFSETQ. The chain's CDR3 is CASSENRQGRDGYTF. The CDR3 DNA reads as TGCGCCAGCAGCGAAAACCGACAGGGGCGTGACGGCTACACCTTC.

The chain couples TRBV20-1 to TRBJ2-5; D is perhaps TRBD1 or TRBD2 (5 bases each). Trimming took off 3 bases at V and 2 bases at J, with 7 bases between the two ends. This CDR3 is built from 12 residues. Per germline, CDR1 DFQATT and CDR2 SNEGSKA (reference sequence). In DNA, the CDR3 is TGCAGTGCTAGCGGGGCACAAGAGACCCAGTACTTC. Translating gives CSASGAQETQYF.

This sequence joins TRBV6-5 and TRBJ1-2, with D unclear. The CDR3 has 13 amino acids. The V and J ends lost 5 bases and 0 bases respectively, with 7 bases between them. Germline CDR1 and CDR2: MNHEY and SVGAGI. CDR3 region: CASSILANYGYTF. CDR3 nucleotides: TGTGCCAGCAGTATCTTAGCTAACTATGGCTACACCTTC.

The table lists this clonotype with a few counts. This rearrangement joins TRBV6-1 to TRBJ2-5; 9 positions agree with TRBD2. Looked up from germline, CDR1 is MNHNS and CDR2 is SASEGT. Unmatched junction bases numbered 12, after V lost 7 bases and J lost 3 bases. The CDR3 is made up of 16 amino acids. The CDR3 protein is CASTPKLAGVEETQYF. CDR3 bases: TGTGCCAGCACCCCGAAGTTAGCGGGAGTTGAAGAGACCCAGTACTTC.

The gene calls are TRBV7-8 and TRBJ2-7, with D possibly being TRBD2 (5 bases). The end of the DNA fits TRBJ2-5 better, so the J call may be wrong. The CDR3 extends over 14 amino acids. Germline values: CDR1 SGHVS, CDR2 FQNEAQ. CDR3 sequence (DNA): TGTGCCAGCAGCTTAGCTAGCGAGCGGGAGACCCAGTACTTC. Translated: CASSLASERETQYF.

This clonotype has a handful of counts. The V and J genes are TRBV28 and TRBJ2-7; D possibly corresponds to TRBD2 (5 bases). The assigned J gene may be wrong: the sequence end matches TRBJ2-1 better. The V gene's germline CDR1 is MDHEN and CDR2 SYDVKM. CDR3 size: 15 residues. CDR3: CASSLRGPSDNEQFF. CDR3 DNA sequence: TGTGCCAGCAGTTTACGCGGGCCCAGTGATAATGAGCAGTTCTTC.

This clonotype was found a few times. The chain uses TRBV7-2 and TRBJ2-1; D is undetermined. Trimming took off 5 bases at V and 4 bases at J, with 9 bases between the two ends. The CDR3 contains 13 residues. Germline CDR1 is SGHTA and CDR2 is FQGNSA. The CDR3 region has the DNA TGTGCCAGCAGCCCAGAGTTTTACAATGAGCAGTTCTTC. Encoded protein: CASSPEFYNEQFF. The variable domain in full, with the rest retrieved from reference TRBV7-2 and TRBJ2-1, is GAGVSQSPSNKVTEKGKDVELRCDPISGHTALYWYRQSLGQGLEFLIYFQGNSAPDKSGLPSDRFSAERTGGSVSTLTIQRTQQEDSAVYLCASSPEFYNEQFFGPGTRLTVL.

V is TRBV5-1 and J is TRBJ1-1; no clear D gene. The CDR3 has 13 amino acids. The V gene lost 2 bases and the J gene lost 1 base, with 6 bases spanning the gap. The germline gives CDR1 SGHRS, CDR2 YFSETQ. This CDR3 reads CASSFTANTEAFF. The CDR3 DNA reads TGCGCCAGCAGCTTTACAGCGAACACTGAAGCTTTCTTT.

CDR3 nucleotides: TGTGCCAGCAGCTTGTCAGGGGGAGAATCACCCCTCCACTTT. Translating gives CASSLSGGESPLHF. This chain links TRBV7-2 with TRBJ1-6, with 7 nucleotides matching TRBD1. The junction had 6 bases not matched to a gene; V was cut back by 3 bases and J by 10 bases. The germline gives CDR1 SGHTA, CDR2 FQGNSA. The CDR3 sequence is 14 residues long.

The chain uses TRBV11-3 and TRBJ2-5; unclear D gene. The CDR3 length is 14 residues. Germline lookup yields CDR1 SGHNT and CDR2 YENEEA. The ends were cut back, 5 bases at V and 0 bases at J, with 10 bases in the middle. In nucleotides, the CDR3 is TGTGCCAGCAGCAGCCCAGGCTACCAAGAGACCCAGTACTTC. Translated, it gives CASSSPGYQETQYF.

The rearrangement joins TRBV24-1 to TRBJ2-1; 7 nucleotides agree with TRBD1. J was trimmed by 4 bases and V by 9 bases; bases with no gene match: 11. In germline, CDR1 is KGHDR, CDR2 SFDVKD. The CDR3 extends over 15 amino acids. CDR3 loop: CATSDRDNLYNEQFF. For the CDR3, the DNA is TGTGCCACCTCCGACAGGGACAATTTATACAATGAGCAGTTCTTC.

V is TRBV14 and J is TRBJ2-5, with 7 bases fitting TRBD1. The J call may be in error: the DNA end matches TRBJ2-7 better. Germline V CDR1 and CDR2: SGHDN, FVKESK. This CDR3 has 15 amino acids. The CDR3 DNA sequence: TGTGCCAGCAGCCGCCGACAGGGCGCAGCCTACGAGCAGTACTTC. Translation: CASSRRQGAAYEQYF.

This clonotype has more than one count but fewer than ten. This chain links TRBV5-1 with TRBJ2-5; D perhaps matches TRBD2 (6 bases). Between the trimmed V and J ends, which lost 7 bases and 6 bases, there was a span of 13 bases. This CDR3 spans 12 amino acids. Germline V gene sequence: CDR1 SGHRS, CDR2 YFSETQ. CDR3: CASVGLRQTQYF. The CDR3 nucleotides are TGCGCCAGCGTCGGACTACGTCAGACCCAGTACTTC.

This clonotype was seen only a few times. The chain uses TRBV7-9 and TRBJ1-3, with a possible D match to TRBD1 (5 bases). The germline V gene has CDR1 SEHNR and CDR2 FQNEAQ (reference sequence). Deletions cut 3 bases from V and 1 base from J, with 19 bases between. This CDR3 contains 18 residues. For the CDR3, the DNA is TGTGCCAGCAGCTTCCGTTTGGGGGAAAGCAATTCTGGAAACACCATATATTTT. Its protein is CASSFRLGESNSGNTIYF.

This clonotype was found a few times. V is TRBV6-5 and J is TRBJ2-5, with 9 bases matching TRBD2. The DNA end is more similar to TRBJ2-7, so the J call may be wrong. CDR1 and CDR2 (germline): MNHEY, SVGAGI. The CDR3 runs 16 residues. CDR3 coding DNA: TGTGCCAGCAGTTACTCGAATAAGCGGGGGGCCTACGAGCAGTACTTC. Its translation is CASSYSNKRGAYEQYF.

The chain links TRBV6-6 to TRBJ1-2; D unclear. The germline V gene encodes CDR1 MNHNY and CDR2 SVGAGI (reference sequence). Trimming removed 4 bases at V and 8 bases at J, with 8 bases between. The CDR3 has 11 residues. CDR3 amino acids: CASSWPGGYTF. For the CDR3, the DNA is TGTGCCAGCAGTTGGCCGGGGGGCTACACCTTC.

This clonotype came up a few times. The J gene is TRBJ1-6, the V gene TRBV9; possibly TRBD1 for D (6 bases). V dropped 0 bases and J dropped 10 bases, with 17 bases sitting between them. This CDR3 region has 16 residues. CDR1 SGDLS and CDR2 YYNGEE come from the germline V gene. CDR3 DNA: TGTGCCAGCAGCGTAGAGGGGGGCCCTGGGGAATCACCCCTCCACTTT. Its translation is CASSVEGGPGESPLHF.

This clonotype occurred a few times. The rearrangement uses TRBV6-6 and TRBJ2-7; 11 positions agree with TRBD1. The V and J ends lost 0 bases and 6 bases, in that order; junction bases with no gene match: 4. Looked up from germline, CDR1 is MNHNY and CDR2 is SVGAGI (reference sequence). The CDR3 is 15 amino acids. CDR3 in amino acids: CASSYSGQGAREQYF. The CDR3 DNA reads TGTGCCAGCAGTTACTCCGGACAGGGGGCTCGCGAGCAGTACTTC.

The CDR3 DNA reads as TGTGCCAGCAGCCAAACCGGGACGGGGGTAGGGAATGAGCAGTTCTTC. This encodes CASSQTGTGVGNEQFF. The V call is TRBV14, the J call TRBJ2-1; possibly TRBD2 for D (6 bases). Per the germline V gene, CDR1 is SGHDN and CDR2 is FVKESK. The CDR3 loop spans 16 amino acids. Trimming shortened V by 2 bases and J by 7 bases, and 18 bases separated the two germline ends.

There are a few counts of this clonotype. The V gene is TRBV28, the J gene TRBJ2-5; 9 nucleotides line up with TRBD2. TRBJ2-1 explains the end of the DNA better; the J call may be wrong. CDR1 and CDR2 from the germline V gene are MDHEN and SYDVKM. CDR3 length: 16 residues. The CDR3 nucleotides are TGTGCCAGCAGGACGCATAGCGGGAGCGCATACAATGAGCAGTTCTTC. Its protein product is CASRTHSGSAYNEQFF.

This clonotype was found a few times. Here the CDR3 DNA reads TGCGCCAGCAGCTTCCCCCAGGGGCAGGGGGCAAACACCGGGGAGCTGTTTTTT. It yields the protein CASSFPQGQGANTGELFF. This sequence joins TRBV5-1 and TRBJ2-2; 8 bases agree with TRBD1. The germline gives CDR1 SGHRS, CDR2 YFSETQ. V shed 2 bases and J 2 bases; nucleotides not matched to a gene: 11. This CDR3 region has 18 residues.

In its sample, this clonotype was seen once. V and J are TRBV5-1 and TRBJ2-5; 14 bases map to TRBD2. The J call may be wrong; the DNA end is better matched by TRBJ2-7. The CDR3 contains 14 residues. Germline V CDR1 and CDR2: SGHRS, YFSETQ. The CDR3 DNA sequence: TGCGCCAGCAGGGGACTAGCGGGAGCAGACGAGCAGTACTTC. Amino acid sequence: CASRGLAGADEQYF.

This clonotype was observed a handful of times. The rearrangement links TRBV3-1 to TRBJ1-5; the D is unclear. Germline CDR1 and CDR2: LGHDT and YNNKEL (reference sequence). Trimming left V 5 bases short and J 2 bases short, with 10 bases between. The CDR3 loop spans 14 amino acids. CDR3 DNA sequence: TGTGCCAGCAGCGACACACTCGGCAATCAGCCCCAGCATTTT. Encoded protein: CASSDTLGNQPQHF.

The CDR3 bases are TGTGCCAGCAGCTTAGCGCATTGGACTAGCGGATACGAGCAGTACTTC. This gives the protein CASSLAHWTSGYEQYF. The chain links TRBV7-2 to TRBJ2-7; TRBD2 agrees at 10 bases. The CDR3 is 16 amino acids. Trimming removed 0 bases from V and 4 bases from J; junction bases left unmatched: 6. Germline V lookup: CDR1 SGHTA, CDR2 FQGNSA. The full variable domain, with the rest looked up from reference TRBV7-2 and TRBJ2-7, is GAGVSQSPSNKVTEKGKDVELRCDPISGHTALYWYRQSLGQGLEFLIYFQGNSAPDKSGLPSDRFSAERTGGSVSTLTIQRTQQEDSAVYLCASSLAHWTSGYEQYFGPGTRLTVT.